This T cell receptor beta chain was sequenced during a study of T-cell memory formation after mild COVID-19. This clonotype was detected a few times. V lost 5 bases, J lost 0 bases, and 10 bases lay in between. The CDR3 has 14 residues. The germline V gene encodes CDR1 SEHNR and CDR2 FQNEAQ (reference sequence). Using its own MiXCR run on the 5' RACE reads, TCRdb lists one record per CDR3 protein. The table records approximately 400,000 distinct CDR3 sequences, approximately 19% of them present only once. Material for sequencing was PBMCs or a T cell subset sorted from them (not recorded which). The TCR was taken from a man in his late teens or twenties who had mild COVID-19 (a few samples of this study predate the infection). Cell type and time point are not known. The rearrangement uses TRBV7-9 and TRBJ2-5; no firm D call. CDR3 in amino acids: CASSPDGYQETQYF. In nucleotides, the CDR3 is TGTGCCAGCAGCCCGGACGGGTACCAAGAGACCCAGTACTTC.